This TCR beta chain was sequenced for a study of cytomegalovirus exposure and HLA in healthy donors. The V segment lost 4 bases and the J segment 3 bases; nucleotides outside the gene matches: 5. Germline CDR1 SEHNR, CDR2 FQNEAQ (reference sequence). The CDR3 has 15 amino acids. PCR employed 60 Vbeta and 13 Jbeta primers. The data were produced by immunoSEQ multiplex PCR, yet TCRdb's version contains in-frame clones alone and is incomplete. The sample lists about 140,000 clones, roughly 70% occurring once. This chain connects TRBV7-9 to TRBJ2-1; 8 positions match TRBD2. The receptor was isolated from a woman in her thirties or forties in good health and CMV-seronegative. What was sequenced was PBMCs. CDR3 coding DNA: TGTGCCAGCAGCTCCGGGACTAGAAACTACAATGAGCAGTTCTTC. Translated: CASSSGTRNYNEQFF.